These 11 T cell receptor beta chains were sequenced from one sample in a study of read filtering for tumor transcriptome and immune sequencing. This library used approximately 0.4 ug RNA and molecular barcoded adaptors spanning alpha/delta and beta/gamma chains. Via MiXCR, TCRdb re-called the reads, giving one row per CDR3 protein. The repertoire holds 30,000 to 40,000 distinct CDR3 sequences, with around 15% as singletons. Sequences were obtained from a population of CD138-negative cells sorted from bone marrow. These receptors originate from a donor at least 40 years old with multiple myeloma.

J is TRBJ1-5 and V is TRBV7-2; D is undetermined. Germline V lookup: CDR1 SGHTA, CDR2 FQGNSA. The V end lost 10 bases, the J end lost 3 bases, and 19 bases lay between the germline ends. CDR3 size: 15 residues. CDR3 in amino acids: CATRQSRAYNQPQHF. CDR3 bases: TGTGCCACTCGACAATCCCGGGCTTACAATCAGCCCCAGCATTTT.

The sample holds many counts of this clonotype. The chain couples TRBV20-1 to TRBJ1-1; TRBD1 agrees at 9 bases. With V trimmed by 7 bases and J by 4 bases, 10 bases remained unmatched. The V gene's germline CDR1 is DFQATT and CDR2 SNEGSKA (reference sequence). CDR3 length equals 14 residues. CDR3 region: CSVTQGALGTEAFF. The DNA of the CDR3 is TGCAGTGTTACACAGGGGGCGCTCGGCACTGAAGCTTTCTTT.

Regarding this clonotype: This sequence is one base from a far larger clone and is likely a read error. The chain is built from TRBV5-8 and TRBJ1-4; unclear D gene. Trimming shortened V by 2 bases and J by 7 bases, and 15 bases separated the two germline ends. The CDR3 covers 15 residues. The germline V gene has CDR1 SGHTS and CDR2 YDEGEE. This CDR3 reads CASSFLAREGEKLFF. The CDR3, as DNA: TGTGCCAGCAGCTTCTTGGCAAGGGAGGGTGAAAAACTGTTTTTT.

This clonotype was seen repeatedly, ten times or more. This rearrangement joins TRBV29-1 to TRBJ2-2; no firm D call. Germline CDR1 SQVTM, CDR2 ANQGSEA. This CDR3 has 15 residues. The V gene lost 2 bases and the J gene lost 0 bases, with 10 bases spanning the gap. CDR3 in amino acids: CSVEIWGPNTGELFF. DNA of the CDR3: TGCAGCGTTGAAATCTGGGGTCCGAACACCGGGGAGCTGTTTTTT.

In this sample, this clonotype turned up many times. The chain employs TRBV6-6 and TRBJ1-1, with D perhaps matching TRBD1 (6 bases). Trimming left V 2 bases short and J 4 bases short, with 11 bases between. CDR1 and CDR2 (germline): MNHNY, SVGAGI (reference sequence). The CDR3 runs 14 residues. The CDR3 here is CASSYGGLRTEAFF. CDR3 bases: TGTGCCAGCAGTTACGGGGGGCTGCGCACTGAAGCTTTCTTT.

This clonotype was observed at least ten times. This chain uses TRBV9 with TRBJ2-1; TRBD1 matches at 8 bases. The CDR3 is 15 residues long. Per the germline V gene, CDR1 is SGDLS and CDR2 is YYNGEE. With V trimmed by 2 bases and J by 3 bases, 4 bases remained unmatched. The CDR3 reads CASSVTGDYYNEQFF. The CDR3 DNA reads TGTGCCAGCAGCGTGACAGGGGATTACTACAATGAGCAGTTCTTC.

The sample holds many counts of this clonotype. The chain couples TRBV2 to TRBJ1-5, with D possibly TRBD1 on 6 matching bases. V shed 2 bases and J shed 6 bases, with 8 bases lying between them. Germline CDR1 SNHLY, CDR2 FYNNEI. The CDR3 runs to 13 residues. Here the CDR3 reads CASSESGAQPQHF. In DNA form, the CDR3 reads TGTGCCAGCAGTGAATCAGGGGCTCAGCCCCAGCATTTT.

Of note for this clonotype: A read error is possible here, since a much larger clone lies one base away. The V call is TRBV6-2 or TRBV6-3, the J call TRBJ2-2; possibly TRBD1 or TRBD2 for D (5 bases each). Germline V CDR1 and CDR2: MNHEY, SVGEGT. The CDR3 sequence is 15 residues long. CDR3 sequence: CATSYWDQTTGELFF. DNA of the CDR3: TGTGCCACCAGTTACTGGGACCAAACAACCGGGGAGCTGTTTTTT.

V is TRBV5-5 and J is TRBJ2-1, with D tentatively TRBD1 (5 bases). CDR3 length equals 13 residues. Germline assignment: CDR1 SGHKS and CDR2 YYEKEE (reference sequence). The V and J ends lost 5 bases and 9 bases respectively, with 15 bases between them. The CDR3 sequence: CASRPIGASEQFF. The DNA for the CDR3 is TGTGCCAGCAGACCGATAGGGGCAAGTGAGCAGTTCTTC.

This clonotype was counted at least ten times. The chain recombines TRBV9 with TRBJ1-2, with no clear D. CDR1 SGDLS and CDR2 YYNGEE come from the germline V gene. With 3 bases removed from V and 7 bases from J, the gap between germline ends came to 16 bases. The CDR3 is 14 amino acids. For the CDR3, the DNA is TGTGCCAGCAGCGGCTCGGGATCAGGAGGTGGCTACACCTTC. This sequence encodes CASSGSGSGGGYTF.

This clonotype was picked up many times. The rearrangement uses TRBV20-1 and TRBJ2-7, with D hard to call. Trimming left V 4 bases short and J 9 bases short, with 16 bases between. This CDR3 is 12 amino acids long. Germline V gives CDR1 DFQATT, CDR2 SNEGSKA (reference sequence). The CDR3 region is CSATLTSVGQYF. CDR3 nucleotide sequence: TGCAGTGCTACCCTCACGTCGGTAGGGCAGTACTTC.